This T cell receptor beta chain was sequenced in a study of blood T cell repertoires in COVID-19 (dated by TCRdb to about 2020). Context from the whole study: Samples covering the acute and convalescent phases of COVID-19 were provided by collaborators in the United States, Italy and Spain. The prospective study material was composed of cDNA or gDNA derived from T cells, B-cell-depleted T cells, or PBMCs. Deeply sampled blood TCRbeta repertoires from subjects exposed to, actively infected with, or recovered from COVID-19 were included in the dataset. The repertoires were released in a freely available public database meant as a resource for research on the immune response to SARS-CoV-2. Samples came from the ongoing ImmuneRACE study (first 160 participants) plus 1,254 subjects from 6 global collaborators. Nearly every sample came with metadata listing a de-identified subject ID, COVID-19 status, age in years and sex. HLA class I and class II types, where available, came from metadata supplied by the sample provider rather than from assay-based typing. Results and caveats for the whole study, not just this receptor: The quantity of clinical and demographic metadata differed by source and by participant and was supplied without curation.

There are a few counts of this clone. Its antigen is currently not known. Base qualities are not at hand, and no much larger clone is one base apart. Collaborating institutions collected whole blood in K2EDTA tubes following their own protocols. For TCRbeta analysis, collaborators shipped samples in one of three forms: frozen whole blood, isolated PBMCs, or DNA extracted from either of those sample types. The immunoSEQ Assay, a bias-controlled multiplex PCR, was used to amplify TCRbeta CDR3 regions from genomic DNA. On the study's bioinformatics: The number of nucleated cells in each sample was estimated from the amplification of reference gene primers within the assay. To quantify the absolute abundance of each unique TCRbeta CDR3 rearrangement, sequence reads were collapsed and filtered. For each sample, productive Simpson clonality was calculated as the square root of Simpson's diversity index over productive rearrangements. What TCRdb holds here is the immuneACCESS table cut down to in-frame rearrangements. Part of the clones is not present; checked against another copy, under half of the missing clones reflect an unresolved V gene, and the others are unexplained. V, J and clone size are taken as reported in that table, and D and trimming were inferred from the DNA itself. The sample table lists just under 350,000 clones, approximately 82% of them with a count of one. Around 3% of the sample goes to the ten largest clones.

CDR1 is given as LGHNA and CDR2 as YSLEER, both from the germline V gene. The CDR3 sequence holds 16 residues, the cysteine and phenylalanine included. The DNA shown is the 48-base CDR3, in frame from base 1. The germline ends are 12 bases apart after V is trimmed by 0 bases and J by 3 bases. The receptor was isolated from a man younger than 40 with active or convalescent COVID-19. The specimen sequenced was peripheral blood. The chain employs TRBV4-3 and TRBJ1-3; TRBD1 might be the D gene, on 5 matching bases. The DNA sequence is as follows: TGCGCCAGCAGCCAAGAAGGAGGGGCGGGTGGAAACACCATATATTTT. The translation is CASSQEGGAGGNTIYF.